The 16 T cell receptor beta chains below all came from one sample that was sequenced in a study of blood T cell repertoires in COVID-19. Libraries were prepared by immunoSEQ multiplex PCR; TCRdb keeps only in-frame clonotypes and omits some of them. The profile shows approximately 240,000 clones, 70% to 85% of them singletons. Specimen: peripheral blood. All receptors come from an elderly woman with active or convalescent COVID-19.

The chain couples TRBV6-1 to TRBJ2-1; tentative D call: TRBD2 (5 bases). Germline V gene lookup returns CDR1 MNHNS and CDR2 SASEGT. CDR3 length: 17 residues. V was trimmed by 1 base and J by 2 bases, leaving 15 bases between them. CDR3 coding DNA: TGTGCCAGCAGTGAAGGAGTAGACTGGGAGCCCTACAATGAGCAGTTCTTC. The encoded protein is CASSEGVDWEPYNEQFF.

This clone was found a few times. The rearrangement links TRBV6-1 to TRBJ2-2; 9 bases map to TRBD1. V lost 2 bases to trimming and J lost 6 bases; unmatched junction nucleotides: 4. The CDR3 totals 15 residues. The V gene's germline CDR1 is MNHNS and CDR2 SASEGT. The CDR3, as DNA: TGTGCCAGCAGTGAACTAAGACAGGGGGCCGGGGAGCTGTTTTTT. This encodes CASSELRQGAGELFF.

This chain joins TRBV19 and TRBJ2-7; 7 bases map to TRBD1. Germline lookup yields CDR1 LNHDA and CDR2 SQIVND (reference sequence). This CDR3 has 14 amino acids. V lost 4 bases, J lost 2 bases, and 5 bases stayed unmatched. The CDR3 spells CASSTMQGAYEQYF. In nucleotides, the CDR3 is TGTGCCAGTAGTACTATGCAGGGGGCCTACGAGCAGTACTTC. The whole variable domain, remainder taken from reference TRBV19 and TRBJ2-7, is DGGITQSPKYLFRKEGQNVTLSCEQNLNHDAMYWYRQDPGQGLRLIYYSQIVNDFQKGDIAEGYSVSREKKESFPLTVTSAQKNPTAFYLCASSTMQGAYEQYFGPGTRLTVT.

The chain employs TRBV20-1 and TRBJ2-1, with 7 nucleotides matching TRBD1. CDR3 size: 22 residues. Germline CDR1 reads DFQATT; CDR2 reads SNEGSKA (reference sequence). Unmatched junction bases numbered 26, after V lost 3 bases and J lost 0 bases. In nucleotides, the CDR3 is TGCAGTGCTAGTCCTACTTTTCGGGACAGAGACGTGGGAACTAGCTCCTACAATGAGCAGTTCTTC. It yields the protein CSASPTFRDRDVGTSSYNEQFF.

The chain uses TRBV28 and TRBJ1-1, with D possibly TRBD1 on 5 matching bases. Germline CDR1 reads MDHEN; CDR2 reads SYDVKM. The CDR3 runs to 13 residues. Trimming shortened V by 5 bases and J by 2 bases, and 9 bases separated the two germline ends. For the CDR3, the DNA is TGTGCCAGCAGTCCGACAGCTAACACTGAAGCTTTCTTT. Translated: CASSPTANTEAFF.

V usage is TRBV2 and J usage is TRBJ1-2, with D perhaps matching TRBD1 (6 bases). Germline assignment: CDR1 SNHLY and CDR2 FYNNEI. The CDR3 runs to 14 residues. The ends were cut back, 3 bases at V and 4 bases at J, with 12 bases in the middle. The CDR3 DNA sequence: TGTGCCAGCAGTGAGGTTACAGGGACCTATGGCTACACCTTC. It specifies CASSEVTGTYGYTF.

J is TRBJ1-2 and V is TRBV28; 8 bases line up with TRBD1. This CDR3 is 17 amino acids long. Looked up from germline, CDR1 is MDHEN and CDR2 is SYDVKM. Losses at the gene ends were 6 bases for V and 5 bases for J; bases not matched to a gene: 17. The CDR3 nucleotides read TGTGCCAGCAGAGCAGGGGGCACCGCCGGCCCGCTATATGGCTACACCTTC. This encodes CASRAGGTAGPLYGYTF.

As DNA, the CDR3 is TGTGCCAGCCCTTTGGTGGGGAGGGGCGTAACAAGGGCCCACACCATATATTTT. This translates into CASPLVGRGVTRAHTIYF. The rearrangement joins TRBV27 to TRBJ1-3; TRBD1 is a possible D gene (5 bases). The V gene lost 8 bases and the J gene lost 8 bases, with 31 bases spanning the gap. The CDR3 sequence is 18 residues long. CDR1 and CDR2 (germline): MNHEY, SMNVEV (reference sequence).

This clone was recorded only once. J is TRBJ1-1 and V is TRBV27, with D hard to call. Germline V gene data show CDR1 as MNHEY and CDR2 as SMNVEV (reference sequence). The ends were cut back, 4 bases at V and 5 bases at J, with 5 bases in the middle. This CDR3 region has 11 residues. CDR3 loop: CASSSGTEAFF. CDR3 sequence (DNA): TGTGCCAGCAGTTCGGGGACTGAAGCTTTCTTT.

The chain combines TRBV6-1 with TRBJ1-2, with 12 positions matching TRBD1. With 0 bases clipped from V and 5 bases from J, the junction kept 4 bases outside the gene matches. The CDR3 extends over 16 amino acids. In germline, CDR1 is MNHNS, CDR2 SASEGT. The CDR3 DNA reads TGTGCCAGCAGTGAAGCAGGGACAGGGGGCCCGTATGGCTACACCTTC. Its protein product is CASSEAGTGGPYGYTF.

The rearrangement links TRBV5-4 to TRBJ2-7; D remains unclear. The CDR3 runs 13 residues. CDR1 SGHNT and CDR2 YYREEE come from the germline V gene (reference sequence). V dropped 2 bases and J dropped 7 bases, with 13 bases sitting between them. The CDR3 DNA sequence: TGTGCCAGCAGCTTTAACGATCGGGTTGAGCAGTACTTC. It yields the protein CASSFNDRVEQYF.

DNA of the CDR3: TGTGCCAGCAGTTTGCGGGACAGGGGGACCTACGAGCAGTACTTC. Translating it yields CASSLRDRGTYEQYF. The chain couples TRBV27 to TRBJ2-7; 11 bases map to TRBD1. This CDR3 has 15 residues. Looked up from germline, CDR1 is MNHEY and CDR2 is SMNVEV (reference sequence). V trimming: 3 bases; J trimming: 2 bases; junction bases outside the gene matches: 3.

The gene calls are TRBV11-2 and TRBJ1-1, with TRBD1 identical over 7 bases. Trimming removed 2 bases from V and 0 bases from J; junction bases left unmatched: 3. The CDR3 runs 15 residues. Germline V gene sequence: CDR1 SGHAT, CDR2 FQNNGV. The CDR3 loop reads CASSLTDRMNTEAFF. The CDR3 DNA sequence: TGTGCCAGCAGCTTAACGGACAGGATGAACACTGAAGCTTTCTTT.

This chain links TRBV6-5 with TRBJ1-2; TRBD1 matches at 10 bases. The CDR3 has 14 amino acids. V was pared by 8 bases and J by 8 bases, with 11 bases of the junction left unmatched. CDR1 is MNHEY, CDR2 SVGAGI, per germline. The CDR3, as DNA: TGTGCCAGCCGAGGGACAGGGGAAGCCCACGGCTACACCTTC. Translating gives CASRGTGEAHGYTF.

CDR3 nucleotide sequence: TGCGCCAGCAGCCAAACTTGGGCCCAAGAGACCCAGTACTTC. It is translated as CASSQTWAQETQYF. This rearrangement joins TRBV4-1 to TRBJ2-5; D is unresolved. The CDR3 totals 14 residues. Germline values: CDR1 MGHRA, CDR2 YSYEKL. V was cut by 2 bases and J by 1 base, with 8 bases left in between.

This chain uses TRBV4-1 with TRBJ2-1; weak D call: TRBD1 (6 bases). The germline V gene has CDR1 MGHRA and CDR2 YSYEKL. V lost 3 bases, J lost 0 bases, and 9 bases lay in between. The CDR3 spans 15 residues. The CDR3 here is CASSQDSSSYNEQFF. CDR3 DNA: TGCGCCAGCAGCCAGGACAGTAGCTCCTACAATGAGCAGTTCTTC.